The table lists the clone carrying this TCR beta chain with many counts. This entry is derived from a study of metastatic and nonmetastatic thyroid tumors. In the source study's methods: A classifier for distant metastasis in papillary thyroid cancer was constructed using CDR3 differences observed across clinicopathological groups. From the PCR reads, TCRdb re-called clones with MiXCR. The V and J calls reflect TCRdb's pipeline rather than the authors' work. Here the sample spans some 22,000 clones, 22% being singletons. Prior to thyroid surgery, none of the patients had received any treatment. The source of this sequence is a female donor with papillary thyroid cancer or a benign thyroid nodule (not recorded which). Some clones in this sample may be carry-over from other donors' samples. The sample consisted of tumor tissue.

The CDR3 DNA reads as TGTGCCAGCAGCCCAACGGGGACGGAGAATTCACCCCTCCACTTT. It encodes CASSPTGTENSPLHF. The rearrangement links TRBV7-9 to TRBJ1-6, with TRBD1 as a possible D gene (5 bases). V lost 5 bases, J lost 7 bases, and 15 bases lay in between. The CDR3 sequence is 15 residues long. CDR1 is SEHNR, CDR2 FQNEAQ, per germline (reference sequence).